One sample yielded the 3 T cell receptor beta chains listed below, sequenced in a study of Ad26.COV2.S vaccination and SARS-CoV-2 variants. Treatment described: some 19 received Ad26.COV2.S at low or high dose, single or two shots; about 5 received placebo; per-sample allocation not given. Specimen acquisition occurred on day 63 following the initial vaccine or placebo injection. The assay was immunoSEQ multiplex PCR, and TCRdb's table has in-frame clones only and misses some. This sample has roughly 350,000 clones, with 80% to 90% found just once. The material was peripheral blood, obtained in a trial of Ad26.COV2.S vaccine versus placebo. The receptors stem from a person aged 18-65 years who received the Ad26.COV2.S COVID-19 vaccine or a placebo.

The V and J genes are TRBV3-1 (or the pseudogene TRBV3-2) and TRBJ1-2; 10 positions match TRBD1. The CDR3 length is 16 residues. Looked up from germline, CDR1 is LGHDT and CDR2 is YNNKEL (reference sequence). With 9 bases clipped from V and 4 bases from J, the junction kept 14 bases outside the gene matches. CDR3 region: CARPRDRGQSGYGYTF. In nucleotides, the CDR3 is TGTGCCAGACCCCGGGACAGGGGACAATCTGGCTATGGCTACACCTTC.

The chain combines TRBV7-2 with TRBJ1-5, with no clear D. The CDR3 is 13 residues long. V was pared by 0 bases and J by 6 bases, with 6 bases between. The germline CDR1 and CDR2 sequences are SGHTA and FQGNSA. Here the CDR3 DNA reads TGTGCCAGCAGCTTAGCCTATTTTCAGCCCCAGCATTTT. Translated, it gives CASSLAYFQPQHF. The whole variable domain, remainder taken from reference TRBV7-2 and TRBJ1-5, is GAGVSQSPSNKVTEKGKDVELRCDPISGHTALYWYRQSLGQGLEFLIYFQGNSAPDKSGLPSDRFSAERTGGSVSTLTIQRTQQEDSAVYLCASSLAYFQPQHFGDGTRLSIL.

The chain uses TRBV5-5 and TRBJ2-3; D call uncertain. This CDR3 contains 15 residues. Germline CDR1 reads SGHKS; CDR2 reads YYEKEE (reference sequence). Trimming left V 1 base short and J 3 bases short, with 12 bases between. This CDR3 is CASSLFTIGTDTQYF. CDR3 bases: TGTGCCAGCAGCTTGTTTACCATTGGGACAGATACGCAGTATTTT.